These 9 T cell receptor beta chains were sequenced from one sample in a study of shared clonotypes between healthy human individuals. Using immunoSEQ multiplex PCR, the repertoire was profiled, and TCRdb retains in-frame clones only, with some absent. The sample has hundreds of thousands of clones, about 80% seen once; the top ten hold 1.5% to 2%. Sequencing was performed on memory CD4+ T cells sorted from blood. Subset of the sample: CD45RA-negative fraction. These receptors all come from a woman under 40 in good health.

V and J are TRBV7-2 and TRBJ2-1; tentative D call: TRBD2 (5 bases). The CDR3 has 15 residues. The germline V and J ends were trimmed by 0 bases and 2 bases, with 8 bases remaining between them. CDR1 and CDR2 from the germline V gene are SGHTA and FQGNSA. CDR3: CASSLAVATYNEQFF. Written as DNA, the CDR3 is TGTGCCAGCAGCTTAGCGGTAGCGACCTACAATGAGCAGTTCTTC.

This clone was seen a few times. The chain combines TRBV9 with TRBJ2-3; TRBD1 is a possible D gene (5 bases). The V gene lost 1 base and the J gene lost 6 bases, with 9 bases spanning the gap. Germline assignment: CDR1 SGDLS and CDR2 YYNGEE. This CDR3 is built from 13 residues. The CDR3 spells CASSVQGWDTQYF. CDR3 bases: TGTGCCAGCAGCGTACAGGGCTGGGATACGCAGTATTTT.

This clone was seen only once. V and J are TRBV2 and TRBJ2-2; the D is unclear. Trimming pared 7 bases from V and 0 bases from J, leaving 12 bases between. Germline assignment: CDR1 SNHLY and CDR2 FYNNEI. The CDR3 totals 15 residues. Here the CDR3 DNA reads TGTGCCAGCACGGCAGTAAATTCGAACACCGGGGAGCTGTTTTTT. Protein: CASTAVNSNTGELFF. Combining the CDR3 with reference TRBV2 and TRBJ2-2 gives the whole variable domain EPEVTQTPSHQVTQMGQEVILRCVPISNHLYFYWYRQILGQKVEFLVSFYNNEISEKSEIFDDQFSVERPDGSNFTLKIRSTKLEDSAMYFCASTAVNSNTGELFFGEGSRLTVL.

The chain employs TRBV19 and TRBJ2-5; D is perhaps TRBD2 (6 bases). Trimming pared 5 bases from V and 5 bases from J, leaving 15 bases between. The CDR3 contains 14 residues. The germline V gene has CDR1 LNHDA and CDR2 SQIVND (reference sequence). In DNA, the CDR3 is TGTGCCAGTAGTCACCCGGGAGTAAGTGAGACCCAGTACTTC. It yields the protein CASSHPGVSETQYF.

V is TRBV7-2 and J is TRBJ2-2; TRBD1 is a possible D gene (5 bases). The CDR3 consists of 17 residues. Trimming took off 1 base at V and 5 bases at J, with 17 bases between the two ends. Germline CDR1 and CDR2: SGHTA and FQGNSA. CDR3 DNA sequence: TGTGCCAGCAGCTTAGTTCCGGCAGGGTGGAAAACCGGGGAGCTGTTTTTT. Protein sequence: CASSLVPAGWKTGELFF. Full variable domain (missing parts from reference TRBV7-2 and TRBJ2-2): GAGVSQSPSNKVTEKGKDVELRCDPISGHTALYWYRQSLGQGLEFLIYFQGNSAPDKSGLPSDRFSAERTGGSVSTLTIQRTQQEDSAVYLCASSLVPAGWKTGELFFGEGSRLTVL.

Notes on this clone: Within the sample, other DNA sequences also encode this same CDR3. This rearrangement joins TRBV5-1 to TRBJ1-4; D perhaps matches TRBD1 (5 bases). V was trimmed by 2 bases and J by 6 bases, leaving 11 bases between them. The length of the CDR3 is 14 residues. Germline V CDR1 and CDR2: SGHRS, YFSETQ. CDR3 in amino acids: CASSLDSGDEKLFF. CDR3 nucleotides: TGCGCCAGCAGCTTAGATTCGGGGGATGAAAAACTGTTTTTT.

This chain uses TRBV6-6 with TRBJ2-2; perhaps D is TRBD1 or TRBD2 (5 bases each). The ends were cut back, 6 bases at V and 5 bases at J, with 10 bases in the middle. This CDR3 is 13 amino acids long. From germline, CDR1 is MNHNY and CDR2 SVGAGI (reference sequence). The CDR3 spells CASRGVRTGELFF. The CDR3 bases are TGTGCCAGCAGGGGGGTTCGGACCGGGGAGCTGTTTTTT.

V gene TRBV6-5 combines with J gene TRBJ2-7, with 7 bases aligning to TRBD2. The length of the CDR3 is 15 residues. Germline values: CDR1 MNHEY, CDR2 SVGAGI. V lost 2 bases and J lost 2; bases outside the gene matches: 6. The CDR3 loop reads CASSYGGGKPYEQYF. CDR3 sequence (DNA): TGTGCCAGCAGTTACGGCGGGGGAAAGCCCTACGAGCAGTACTTC.

The rearrangement links TRBV11-2 to TRBJ1-1; possible D gene TRBD1, 6 bases. The CDR3 runs to 14 residues. Germline V CDR1 and CDR2: SGHAT, FQNNGV. With 0 bases removed from V and 4 bases from J, the gap between germline ends came to 9 bases. CDR3 residues: CASSLDHRVTEAFF. The CDR3 nucleotides read TGTGCCAGCAGCTTAGATCACAGGGTCACTGAAGCTTTCTTT.